Following are 2 T cell receptor beta chains from one sample sequenced in a study of PD-L1 blockade in urothelial cancer. Described time point: pretreatment peripheral blood. The repertoire was sequenced with immunoSEQ multiplex PCR; TCRdb's copy has only in-frame clones and lacks some. The sample consists of about 43,000 clones, 65% to 85% of them appearing once. The sequenced sample was PBMCs, obtained around atezolizumab (anti-PD-L1) treatment. All receptors derive from a man aged 55 to 69 with urothelial cancer.

This sequence joins TRBV7-9 and TRBJ2-5, with TRBD1 identical over 11 bases. This CDR3 spans 16 amino acids. Germline assignment: CDR1 SEHNR and CDR2 FQNEAQ (reference sequence). With 5 bases clipped from V and 5 bases from J, the junction kept 10 bases outside the gene matches. CDR3: CASSPSWDRGKETQYF. For the CDR3, the DNA is TGTGCCAGCAGCCCGAGTTGGGACAGGGGGAAGGAGACCCAGTACTTC.

The chain joins TRBV29-1 to TRBJ1-2, with D tentatively TRBD1 (5 bases). The CDR3 runs to 11 residues. Trimming took off 5 bases at V and 8 bases at J, with 12 bases between the two ends. Germline V gives CDR1 SQVTM, CDR2 ANQGSEA. The CDR3 region is CSVIAGDGYTF. The CDR3 bases are TGCAGCGTTATAGCGGGGGACGGCTACACCTTC.